The present T cell receptor (beta chain) was sequenced within a study of blood T cell repertoires in COVID-19. Looking at the study overall: Samples taken during acute and convalescent COVID-19 were collected in the United States, Italy and Spain. The cDNA or gDNA used as material had been derived from T cells, B-cell-depleted T cells, or PBMCs.

This CDR3 contains 16 residues. The germline V gene has CDR1 LGHNA and CDR2 YNFKEQ. The V gene end was trimmed by 2 bases and the J gene end by 0 bases; junction bases not matched to a gene: 6. Participants were aged roughly 18 to 90 years, lived in some 23 US areas, and enrolled virtually. Cohort allocation depended upon clinical history that participants reported. Clones were read by immunoSEQ multiplex PCR, and TCRdb kept only the in-frame ones, dropping some. The sample holds a few hundred thousand clones, 82% seen once. The table lists this clone with many counts. This clonotype was obtained from a woman in her fifties or sixties who had recovered from COVID-19. Sequenced sample: PBMCs or T cells enriched from blood (not recorded which). This sequence joins TRBV4-2 and TRBJ1-1; 7 bases map to TRBD1. The CDR3: CASSQSSGTVNTEAFF. CDR3 sequence (DNA): TGTGCCAGCAGCCAATCCTCCGGGACAGTGAACACTGAAGCTTTCTTT.